Following are 5 T cell receptor beta chains from one sample sequenced in a study of blood T cell repertoires in COVID-19. Data came from immunoSEQ multiplex PCR; TCRdb stores just in-frame clones and leaves some out. The sample shows around 170,000 clones, over 70% of them seen only once. The sample comprised peripheral blood. The receptors were sampled from a woman aged 60-75 years with acute or convalescent COVID-19.

The J gene is TRBJ2-7, the V gene TRBV2; D might be TRBD1 (5 bases). Germline-derived CDR1 and CDR2 are SNHLY and FYNNEI. The CDR3 is 12 amino acids. The ends were cut back, 6 bases at V and 3 bases at J, with 9 bases in the middle. The CDR3, as DNA: TGTGCCAGCAGCGCCGACAGCTACGAGCAGTACTTC. Protein product: CASSADSYEQYF.

This chain connects TRBV4-2 to TRBJ1-5; 9 nucleotides agree with TRBD1. Germline loops: CDR1 LGHNA, CDR2 YNFKEQ. The CDR3 has 16 amino acids. J lost 2 bases, V lost 4 bases, and 6 bases had no gene match. The CDR3 here is CASSLGDRAGNQPQHF. The CDR3 DNA follows: TGTGCCAGCAGCCTGGGGGACAGGGCGGGCAATCAGCCCCAGCATTTT.

This sequence joins TRBV29-1 and TRBJ1-1, with D possibly matching TRBD1 (6 bases). The CDR3 sequence is 12 residues long. V shed 4 bases and J shed 6 bases, with 12 bases lying between them. Germline values: CDR1 SQVTM, CDR2 ANQGSEA. CDR3 amino acids: CSVVRDTPEAFF. CDR3 DNA: TGCAGCGTTGTTAGGGACACCCCTGAAGCTTTCTTT.

J is TRBJ1-2 and V is TRBV27; D is perhaps TRBD1 (6 bases). Germline V lookup: CDR1 MNHEY, CDR2 SMNVEV (reference sequence). V lost 4 bases, J lost 3 bases, and 9 bases lay in between. CDR3 length: 13 residues. The DNA for the CDR3 is TGTGCCAGCAGTTCCGGACAGTACTATGGCTACACCTTC. Translation gives CASSSGQYYGYTF.

This chain uses TRBV5-1 with TRBJ1-2, with D hard to call. The CDR3 extends over 15 amino acids. In germline, CDR1 is SGHRS, CDR2 YFSETQ. Deletions cut 4 bases from V and 8 bases from J, with 21 bases between. The CDR3 sequence: CASSRAGADKRGYTF. In nucleotides, the CDR3 is TGCGCCAGCAGCCGCGCGGGAGCCGATAAACGGGGCTACACCTTC.